The entry below gives a single T cell receptor beta chain sequence along with its context. What antigen it recognizes has not been identified. No much larger clone exists at a distance of one base, and base qualities are not known. The sample comes from a study of blood T cell repertoires in COVID-19 (dated by TCRdb to the early 2020s). Looking at the study overall: The collaborator samples originated in the United States, Italy and Spain and spanned the acute and convalescent phases of COVID-19. The prospective study material was composed of cDNA or gDNA derived from T cells, B-cell-depleted T cells, or PBMCs. The dataset comprised deeply sampled blood TCRbeta repertoires from subjects exposed to, actively infected with, or recovered from COVID-19. The repertoires were released in a freely available public database intended as a resource for research on the immune response to SARS-CoV-2. The samples were drawn from the first 160 participants of the ongoing ImmuneRACE study and from some 1,300 subjects provided by 6 global collaborators. Sample metadata almost always included a de-identified subject ID, COVID-19 status, age in years and sex. HLA class I and class II types, where available, came from metadata supplied by the sample provider rather than from assay-based typing. Study-wide findings and limitations: The amount of clinical and demographic metadata varied by source and participant and was provided uncurated.

The immunoSEQ Assay, a bias-controlled multiplex PCR, was used to amplify TCRbeta CDR3 regions from genomic DNA. As for how the authors treated the data: Nucleated cell counts per sample were estimated from amplification of reference gene primers within the assay. To quantify the absolute abundance of each unique TCRbeta CDR3 rearrangement, sequence reads were collapsed and filtered. For each sample, productive Simpson clonality was calculated by taking the square root of Simpson's diversity index across productive rearrangements. What TCRdb holds here is the immuneACCESS table cut down to in-frame rearrangements. Part of the clones is not present; checked against another copy, under half of the missing clones reflect an unresolved V gene, and the others are unexplained. The V and J calls and clone size are taken from that table; D and trimming were inferred from the DNA. The sample table contains about 77,000 clones; only one count was recorded for more than 75% of them. The biggest ten clones account for about a sixth of the sample.

After removal of 3 bases from V and 11 bases from J, the junction retains 2 bases not matched to a gene. In the germline V gene, CDR1 corresponds to MDHEN and CDR2 to SYDVKM. Including cysteine and phenylalanine, the CDR3 has 11 amino acids. The entry retains the CDR3 DNA only, 33 bases that are in frame from base 1. Each collaborating institution followed its own protocols to collect whole blood in K2EDTA tubes. Collaborator samples were shipped for TCRbeta analysis as frozen whole blood, isolated PBMCs, or DNA extracted from either sample type. The V and J genes are TRBV28 and TRBJ2-7; 9 middle bases align to TRBD1. The sequence derives from a woman of 80 years or more with active or convalescent COVID-19. Material for sequencing was peripheral blood. The DNA sequence is given as TGTGCCAGCAGTTTTGGGACAGGGAAGTACTTC. It is translated as CASSFGTGKYF.